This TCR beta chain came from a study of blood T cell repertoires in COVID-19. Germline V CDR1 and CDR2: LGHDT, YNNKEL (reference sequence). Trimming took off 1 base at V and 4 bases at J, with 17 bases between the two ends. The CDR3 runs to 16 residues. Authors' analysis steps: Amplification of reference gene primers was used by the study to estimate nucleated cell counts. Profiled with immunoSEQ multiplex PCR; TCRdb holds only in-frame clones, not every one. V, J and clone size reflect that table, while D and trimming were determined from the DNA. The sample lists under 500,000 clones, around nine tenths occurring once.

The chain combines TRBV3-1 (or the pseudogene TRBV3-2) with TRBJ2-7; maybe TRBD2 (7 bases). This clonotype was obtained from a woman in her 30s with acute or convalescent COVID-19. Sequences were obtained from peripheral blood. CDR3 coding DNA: TGTGCCAGCAGCCAAGTAACAGGGAGGGACGGGTACGAGCAGTACTTC. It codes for CASSQVTGRDGYEQYF.